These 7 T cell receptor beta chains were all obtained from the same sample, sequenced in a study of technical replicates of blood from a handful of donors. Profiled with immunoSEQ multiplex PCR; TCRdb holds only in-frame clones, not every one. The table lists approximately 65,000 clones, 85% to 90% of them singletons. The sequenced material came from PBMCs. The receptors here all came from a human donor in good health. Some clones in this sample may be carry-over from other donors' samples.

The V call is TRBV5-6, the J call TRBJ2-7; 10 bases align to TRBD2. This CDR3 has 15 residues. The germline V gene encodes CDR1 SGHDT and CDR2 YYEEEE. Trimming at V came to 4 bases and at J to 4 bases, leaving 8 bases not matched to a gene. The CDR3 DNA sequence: TGTGCCAGCAGCCTAGGGGTAGCGGGGGGATACGAGCAGTACTTC. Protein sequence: CASSLGVAGGYEQYF.

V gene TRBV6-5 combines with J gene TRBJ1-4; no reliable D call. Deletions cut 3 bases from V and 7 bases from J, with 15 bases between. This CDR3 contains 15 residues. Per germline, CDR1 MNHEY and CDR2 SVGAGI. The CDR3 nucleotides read TGTGCCAGCAGTTATCGAGGCCTACGGGGTGAAAAACTGTTTTTT. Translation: CASSYRGLRGEKLFF.

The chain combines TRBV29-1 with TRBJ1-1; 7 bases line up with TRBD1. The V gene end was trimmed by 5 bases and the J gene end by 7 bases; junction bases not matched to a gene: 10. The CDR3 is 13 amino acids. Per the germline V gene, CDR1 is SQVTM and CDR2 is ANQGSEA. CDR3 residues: CSVTPGGLVEAFF. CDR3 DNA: TGCAGCGTTACCCCAGGGGGGCTCGTTGAAGCTTTCTTT.

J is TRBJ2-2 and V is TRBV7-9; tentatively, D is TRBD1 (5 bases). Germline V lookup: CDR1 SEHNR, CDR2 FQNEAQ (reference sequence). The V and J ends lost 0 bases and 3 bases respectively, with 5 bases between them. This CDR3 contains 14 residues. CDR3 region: CASSLATDTGELFF. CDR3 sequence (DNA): TGTGCCAGCAGCTTAGCGACAGACACCGGGGAGCTGTTTTTT. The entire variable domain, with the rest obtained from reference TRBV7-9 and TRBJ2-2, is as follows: DTGVSQNPRHKITKRGQNVTFRCDPISEHNRLYWYRQTLGQGPEFLTYFQNEAQLEKSRLLSDRFSAERPKGSFSTLEIQRTEQGDSAMYLCASSLATDTGELFFGEGSRLTVL.

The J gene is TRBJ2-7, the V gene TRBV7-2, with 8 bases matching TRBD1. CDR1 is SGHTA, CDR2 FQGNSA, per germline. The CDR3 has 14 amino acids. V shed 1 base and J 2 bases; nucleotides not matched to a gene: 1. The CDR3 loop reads CASSLGTGPYEQYF. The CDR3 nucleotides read TGTGCCAGCAGCTTAGGGACAGGGCCCTACGAGCAGTACTTC.

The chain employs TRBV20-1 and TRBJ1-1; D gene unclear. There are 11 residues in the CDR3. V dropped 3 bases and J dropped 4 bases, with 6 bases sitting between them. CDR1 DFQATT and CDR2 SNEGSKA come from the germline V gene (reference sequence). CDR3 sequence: CSASSRTEAFF. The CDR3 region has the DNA TGCAGTGCTAGCAGTCGCACTGAAGCTTTCTTT.

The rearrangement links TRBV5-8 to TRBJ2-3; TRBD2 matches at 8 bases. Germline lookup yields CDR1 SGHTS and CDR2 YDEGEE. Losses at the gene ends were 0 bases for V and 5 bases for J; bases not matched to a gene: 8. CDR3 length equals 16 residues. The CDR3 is CASSLGAGAVVDTQYF. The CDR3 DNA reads TGTGCCAGCAGCTTGGGAGCGGGGGCAGTCGTAGATACGCAGTATTTT.